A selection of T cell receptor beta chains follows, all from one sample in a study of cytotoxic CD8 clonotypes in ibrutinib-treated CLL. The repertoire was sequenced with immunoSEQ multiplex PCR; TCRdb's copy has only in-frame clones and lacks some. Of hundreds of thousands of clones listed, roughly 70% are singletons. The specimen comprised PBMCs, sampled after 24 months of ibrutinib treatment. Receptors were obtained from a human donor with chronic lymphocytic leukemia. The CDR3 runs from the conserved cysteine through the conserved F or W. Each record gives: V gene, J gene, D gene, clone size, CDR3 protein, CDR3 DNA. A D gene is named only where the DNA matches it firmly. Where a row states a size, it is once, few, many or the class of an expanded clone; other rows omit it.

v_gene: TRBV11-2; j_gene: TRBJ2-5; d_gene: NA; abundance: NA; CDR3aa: CASSPGGFETQYF; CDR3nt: TGTGCCAGCAGCCCTGGGGGATTTGAGACCCAGTACTTC
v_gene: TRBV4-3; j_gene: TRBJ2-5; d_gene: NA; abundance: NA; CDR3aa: CASSQEGDTAWETQYF; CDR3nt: TGCGCCAGCAGCCAAGAAGGGGACACAGCATGGGAGACCCAGTACTTC
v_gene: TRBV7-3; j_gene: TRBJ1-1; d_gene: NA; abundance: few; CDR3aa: CASSLYGGVDTEAFF; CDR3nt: TGTGCCAGCAGCTTATATGGGGGCGTGGACACTGAAGCTTTCTTT
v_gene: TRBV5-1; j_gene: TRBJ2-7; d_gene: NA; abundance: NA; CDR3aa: CASSLVGGSSYEQYF; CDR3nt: TGCGCCAGCAGCTTGGTGGGCGGTAGCTCCTACGAGCAGTACTTC
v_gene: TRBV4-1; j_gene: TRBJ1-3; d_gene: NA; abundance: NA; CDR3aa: CASSQDSKWAGDGNTIYF; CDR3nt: TGCGCCAGCAGCCAAGATTCCAAGTGGGCGGGGGACGGAAACACCATATATTTT
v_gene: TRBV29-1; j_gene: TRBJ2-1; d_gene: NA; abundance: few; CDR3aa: CSVQGSYEQFF; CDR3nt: TGCAGCGTTCAAGGGTCATATGAGCAGTTCTTC
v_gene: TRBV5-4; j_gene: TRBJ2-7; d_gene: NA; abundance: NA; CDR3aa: CASSLISSYEQYF; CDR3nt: TGTGCCAGCAGCTTGATAAGCTCCTACGAGCAGTACTTC
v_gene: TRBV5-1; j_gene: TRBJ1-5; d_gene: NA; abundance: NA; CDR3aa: CASSTMGGNQPQHF; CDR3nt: TGCGCCAGCAGCACCATGGGAGGCAATCAGCCCCAGCATTTT
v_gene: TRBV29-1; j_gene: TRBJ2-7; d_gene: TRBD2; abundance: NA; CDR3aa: CSVGLADYEQYF; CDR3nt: TGCAGCGTGGGACTAGCAGACTACGAGCAGTACTTC
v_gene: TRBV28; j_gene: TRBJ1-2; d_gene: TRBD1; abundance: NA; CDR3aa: CASSSTGGGYGYTF; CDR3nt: TGTGCCAGCAGCTCGACAGGGGGAGGCTATGGCTACACCTTC
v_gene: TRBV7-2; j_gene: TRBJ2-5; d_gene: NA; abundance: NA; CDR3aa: CASSFQAQETQYF; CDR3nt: TGTGCCAGCAGCTTCCAGGCTCAAGAGACCCAGTACTTC
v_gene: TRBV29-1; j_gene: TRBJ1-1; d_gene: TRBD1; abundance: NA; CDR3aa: CSVNGQGGTTEAFF; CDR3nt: TGCAGCGTGAACGGACAGGGCGGCACCACTGAAGCTTTCTTT
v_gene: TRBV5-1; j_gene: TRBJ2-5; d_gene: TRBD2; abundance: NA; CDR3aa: CASSGTSGRGETQYF; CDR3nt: TGCGCCAGCAGCGGGACTAGCGGGAGGGGAGAGACCCAGTACTTC
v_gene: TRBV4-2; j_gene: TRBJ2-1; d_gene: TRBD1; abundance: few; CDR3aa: CASSQADGQDYNEQFF; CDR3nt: TGTGCCAGCAGCCAAGCGGACGGACAGGACTACAATGAGCAGTTCTTC
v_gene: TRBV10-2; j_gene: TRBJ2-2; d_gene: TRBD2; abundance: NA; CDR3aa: CASRLAGTGELFF; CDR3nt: TGCGCCAGCAGACTAGCGGGAACCGGGGAGCTGTTTTTT
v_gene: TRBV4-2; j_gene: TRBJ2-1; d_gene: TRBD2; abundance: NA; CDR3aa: CASRGTSGNYNEQFF; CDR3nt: TGTGCCAGCCGGGGGACTAGCGGTAACTACAATGAGCAGTTCTTC
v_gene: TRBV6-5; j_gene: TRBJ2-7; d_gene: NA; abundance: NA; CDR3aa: CASSRTPGEQYF; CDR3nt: TGTGCCAGCAGTAGGACCCCCGGCGAGCAGTACTTC
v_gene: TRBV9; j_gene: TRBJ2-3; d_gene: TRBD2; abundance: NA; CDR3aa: CASSVGAGEVDTQYF; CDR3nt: TGTGCCAGCAGCGTAGGAGCGGGAGAGGTAGATACGCAGTATTTT
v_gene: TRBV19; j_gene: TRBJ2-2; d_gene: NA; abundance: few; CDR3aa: CASSIERTGELFF; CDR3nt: TGTGCCAGTAGTATAGAGAGAACCGGGGAGCTGTTTTTT
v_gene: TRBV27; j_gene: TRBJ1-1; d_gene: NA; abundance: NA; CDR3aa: CASSRRDDTEAFF; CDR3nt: TGTGCCAGCAGTCGGAGGGACGACACTGAAGCTTTCTTT
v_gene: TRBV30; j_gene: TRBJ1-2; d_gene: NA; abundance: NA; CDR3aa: CAWSPLGGPPRYGYTF; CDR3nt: TGTGCCTGGAGTCCCCTGGGGGGGCCCCCGAGGTATGGCTACACCTTC
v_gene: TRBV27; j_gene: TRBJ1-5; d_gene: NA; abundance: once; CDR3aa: CVDRSNQPQHF; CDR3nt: TGTGTCGACAGAAGCAATCAGCCCCAGCATTTT
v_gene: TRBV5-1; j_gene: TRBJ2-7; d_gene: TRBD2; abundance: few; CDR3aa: CASSWTSGTSYEQYF; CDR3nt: TGCGCCAGCTCATGGACTAGCGGGACATCCTACGAGCAGTACTTC
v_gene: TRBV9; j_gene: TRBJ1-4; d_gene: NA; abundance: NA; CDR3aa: CASSVVTGYEKLFF; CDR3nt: TGTGCCAGCAGCGTAGTAACAGGCTATGAAAAACTGTTTTTT
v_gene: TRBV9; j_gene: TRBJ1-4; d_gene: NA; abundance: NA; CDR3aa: CASSVDLSGAEKLFF; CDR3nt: TGTGCCAGCAGCGTAGATTTGTCAGGGGCTGAAAAACTGTTTTTT
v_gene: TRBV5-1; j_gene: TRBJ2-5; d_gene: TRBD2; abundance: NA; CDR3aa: CASSRASGSGETQYF; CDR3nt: TGCGCCAGCAGCCGTGCTAGCGGGAGTGGGGAGACCCAGTACTTC
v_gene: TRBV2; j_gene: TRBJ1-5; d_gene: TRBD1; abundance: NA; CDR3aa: CASSAPGQGKSQPQHF; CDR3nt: TGTGCCAGCAGTGCGCCGGGACAGGGAAAAAGTCAGCCCCAGCATTTT
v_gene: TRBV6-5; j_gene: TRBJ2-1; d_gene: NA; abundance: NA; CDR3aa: CASRRGKSSHEQFF; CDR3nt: TGTGCCAGCAGGAGAGGGAAATCGAGCCATGAGCAGTTCTTC
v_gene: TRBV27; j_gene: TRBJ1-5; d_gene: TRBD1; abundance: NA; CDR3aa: CASSATNRGAQIMPQHF; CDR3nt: TGTGCCAGCAGCGCCACAAACAGGGGCGCCCAGATCATGCCCCAGCATTTT
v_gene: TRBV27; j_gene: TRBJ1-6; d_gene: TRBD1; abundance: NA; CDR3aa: CASSRDRGLQSPLHF; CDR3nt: TGTGCCAGCAGTCGGGACAGGGGGCTACAGTCACCCCTCCACTTT
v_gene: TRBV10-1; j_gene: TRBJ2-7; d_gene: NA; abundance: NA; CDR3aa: CASSRDGRSYEQYF; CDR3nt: TGCGCCAGCAGCCGGGACGGCCGTTCCTACGAGCAGTACTTC
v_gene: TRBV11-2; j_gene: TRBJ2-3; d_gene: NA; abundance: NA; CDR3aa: CASSLDLGYRTDTQYF; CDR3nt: TGTGCCAGCAGCTTAGATCTTGGCTACCGCACAGATACGCAGTATTTT
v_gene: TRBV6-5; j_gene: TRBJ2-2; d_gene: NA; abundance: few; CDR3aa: CATSNTGELFF; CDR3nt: TGTGCCACGTCGAACACCGGGGAGCTGTTTTTT
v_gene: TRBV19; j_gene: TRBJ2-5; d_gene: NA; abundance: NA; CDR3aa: CASSTWPGQETQYF; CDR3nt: TGTGCCAGTAGTACTTGGCCAGGCCAAGAGACCCAGTACTTC
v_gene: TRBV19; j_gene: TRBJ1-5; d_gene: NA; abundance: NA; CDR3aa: CASIQLGSNQPQHF; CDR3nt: TGTGCCAGTATTCAGCTTGGCTCCAATCAGCCCCAGCATTTT
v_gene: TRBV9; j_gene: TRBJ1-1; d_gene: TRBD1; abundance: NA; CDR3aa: CASSVRDRGSLEAFF; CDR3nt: TGTGCCAGCAGCGTCCGGGACAGGGGGTCGCTTGAAGCTTTCTTT
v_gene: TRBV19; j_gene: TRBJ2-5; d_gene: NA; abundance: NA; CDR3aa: CASSREQETQYF; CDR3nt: TGTGCCAGTAGTCGGGAACAAGAGACCCAGTACTTC
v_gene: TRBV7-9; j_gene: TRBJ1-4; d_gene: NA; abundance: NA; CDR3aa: CASSLDGLLRREKLFF; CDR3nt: TGTGCCAGCAGCTTAGACGGGCTCCTCCGACGGGAAAAACTGTTTTTT
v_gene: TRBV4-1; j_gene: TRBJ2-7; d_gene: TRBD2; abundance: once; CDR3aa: CASSQEPGLASYEQYF; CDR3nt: TGCGCCAGCAGCCAAGAACCCGGACTAGCGAGCTACGAGCAGTACTTC
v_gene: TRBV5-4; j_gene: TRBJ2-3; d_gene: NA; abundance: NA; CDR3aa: CASRSTLRTDTQYF; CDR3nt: TGTGCCAGCCGCTCGACGCTTCGCACAGATACGCAGTATTTT
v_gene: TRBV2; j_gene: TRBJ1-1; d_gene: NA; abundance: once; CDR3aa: CASRGGWALNTEAFF; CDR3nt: TGTGCCAGCCGGGGAGGGTGGGCTTTGAACACTGAAGCTTTCTTT
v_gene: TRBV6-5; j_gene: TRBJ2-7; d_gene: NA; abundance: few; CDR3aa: CASSTRDKTYEQYF; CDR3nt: TGTGCCAGCAGTACCCGGGACAAAACCTACGAGCAGTACTTC
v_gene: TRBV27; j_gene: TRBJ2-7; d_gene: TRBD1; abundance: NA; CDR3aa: CASRDRGFEQYF; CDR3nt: TGTGCCAGCAGGGACAGGGGTTTCGAGCAGTACTTC
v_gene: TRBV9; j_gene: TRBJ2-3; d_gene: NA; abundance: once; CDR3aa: CASSAIWTASTDTQYF; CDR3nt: TGTGCCAGCAGCGCAATTTGGACAGCGAGCACAGATACGCAGTATTTT
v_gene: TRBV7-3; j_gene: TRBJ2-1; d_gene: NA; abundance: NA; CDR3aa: CASSLSSSSYNEQFF; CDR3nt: TGTGCCAGCAGCTTAAGCTCTAGCTCCTACAATGAGCAGTTCTTC
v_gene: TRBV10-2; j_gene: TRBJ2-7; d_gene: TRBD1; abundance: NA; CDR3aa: CATQRTGDSYEQYF; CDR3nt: TGCGCCACGCAAAGGACAGGGGACTCCTACGAGCAGTACTTC
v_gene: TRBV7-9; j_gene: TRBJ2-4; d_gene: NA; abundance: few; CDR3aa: CASSRPEGSIQYF; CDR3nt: TGTGCCAGCAGCCGCCCGGAGGGGTCCATTCAGTACTTC
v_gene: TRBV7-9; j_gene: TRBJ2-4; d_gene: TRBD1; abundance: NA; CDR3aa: CASSPLTGPNIQYF; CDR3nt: TGTGCCAGCAGCCCTTTGACAGGGCCAAACATTCAGTACTTC
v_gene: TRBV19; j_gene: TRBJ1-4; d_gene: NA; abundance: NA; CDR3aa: CASSIGGEKLFF; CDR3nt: TGTGCCAGTAGTATTGGTGGGGAAAAACTGTTTTTT
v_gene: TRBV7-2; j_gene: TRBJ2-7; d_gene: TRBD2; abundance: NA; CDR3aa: CASSLAGGAYEQYF; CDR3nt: TGTGCCAGCAGCTTAGCCGGGGGGGCCTACGAGCAGTACTTC
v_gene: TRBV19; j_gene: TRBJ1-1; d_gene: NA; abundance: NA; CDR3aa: CASSDRSGFQKAFF; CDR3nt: TGTGCCAGTAGTGACAGGTCGGGTTTCCAGAAGGCTTTCTTT
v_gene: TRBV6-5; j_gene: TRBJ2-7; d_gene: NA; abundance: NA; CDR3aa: CASNYPGPPYEQYF; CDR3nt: TGTGCCAGCAATTACCCGGGACCACCTTACGAGCAGTACTTC